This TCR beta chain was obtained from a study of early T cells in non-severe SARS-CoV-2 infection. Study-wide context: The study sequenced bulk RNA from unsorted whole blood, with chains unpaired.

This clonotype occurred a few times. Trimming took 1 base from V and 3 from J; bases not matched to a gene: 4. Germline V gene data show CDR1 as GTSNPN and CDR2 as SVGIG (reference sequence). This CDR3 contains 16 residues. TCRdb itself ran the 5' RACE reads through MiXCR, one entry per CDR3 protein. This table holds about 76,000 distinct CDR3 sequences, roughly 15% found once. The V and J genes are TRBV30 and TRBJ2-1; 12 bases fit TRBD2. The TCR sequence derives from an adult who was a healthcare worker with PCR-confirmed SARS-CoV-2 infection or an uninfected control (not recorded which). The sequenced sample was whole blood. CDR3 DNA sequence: TGTGCCTGGAGTGAAGGGGGACTAGCGGGCTACAATGAGCAGTTCTTC. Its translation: CAWSEGGLAGYNEQFF.